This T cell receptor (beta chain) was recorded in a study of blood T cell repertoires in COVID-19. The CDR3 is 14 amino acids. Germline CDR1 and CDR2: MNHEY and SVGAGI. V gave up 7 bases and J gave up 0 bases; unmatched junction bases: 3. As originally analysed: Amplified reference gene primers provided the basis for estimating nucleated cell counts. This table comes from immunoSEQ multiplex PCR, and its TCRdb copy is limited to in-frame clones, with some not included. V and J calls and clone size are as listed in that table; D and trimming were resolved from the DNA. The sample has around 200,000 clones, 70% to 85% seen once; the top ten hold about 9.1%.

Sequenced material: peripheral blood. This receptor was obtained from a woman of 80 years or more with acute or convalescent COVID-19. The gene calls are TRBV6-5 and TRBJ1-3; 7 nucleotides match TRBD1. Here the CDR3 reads CASKAGGSGNTIYF. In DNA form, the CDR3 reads TGTGCCAGCAAGGCAGGGGGCTCTGGAAACACCATATATTTT.